This TCR beta chain was observed in a study of response to subunit inactivated influenza vaccine. TCRdb used MiXCR to reprocess the RT-PCR reads, holding one entry per CDR3 protein. The data contain about 570,000 distinct CDR3 sequences, around 11% of them singletons. This clonotype was counted a few times. Germline V gene data show CDR1 as SQVTM and CDR2 as ANQGSEA. The CDR3 is 14 amino acids. The ends lost 5 bases at V and 3 bases at J; junction bases unmatched: 9. These data were also reused for a study on T cells expressing NK-cell markers. That source adds: What made the TCR beta cDNA was 5'RACE template switching with UMIs. It was sorted CD3+CD56+NKG2C+, CD3+CD56+NKG2C- and CD3+CD56-NKG2C+ T cells that supplied the TCR beta repertoires. Seven of the eight sequenced donors were classified as HCMV-seropositive, and one was classified as seronegative. Nothing established the HCMV specificity of expanded NKG2C+ T cell clones.

The sequencing used PBMCs from blood, collected on the day of vaccination. The V and J genes are TRBV29-1 and TRBJ1-1; 7 bases fit TRBD1. This sequence was found in a man aged 50-59 years who received an inactivated influenza vaccine. CDR3 protein: CSVSGQSWDTEAFF. In DNA, the CDR3 is TGCAGCGTTTCGGGACAGTCATGGGACACTGAAGCTTTCTTT.